Below are 20 T cell receptor beta chains sequenced from a single sample in a study of T-cell memory formation after mild COVID-19 listed by TCRdb under 2021. Receptor libraries were prepared by 5' RACE. This sample was sequenced with an Illumina NovaSeq 6000. TCRdb ran its own pipeline on the public reads, namely fastp trimming at Q25 and MiXCR clone calling, and kept in-frame beta chains. Each CDR3 protein gets just one entry, which takes the most common genes and DNA from the rows behind it. The sample contains about half a million distinct CDR3 sequences, around a sixth of them found a single time. The ten top clones hold around 12% of the sample. Material: PBMCs or a T cell subset sorted from them (not recorded which). The receptors were gathered from an adult woman who had mild COVID-19 (a few samples of this study predate the infection). The sample titles of this study are shuffled in the database, so cell type and time point are left out; the donor was told from shared clones.

V gene TRBV2 combines with J gene TRBJ2-2, with 9 nucleotides matching TRBD1. With 4 bases clipped from V and 4 bases from J, the junction kept 7 bases outside the gene matches. Germline-derived CDR1 and CDR2 are SNHLY and FYNNEI. This CDR3 region has 16 residues. The CDR3 DNA is TGTGCCAGCAGTGGGGGACAGGGTTCCAGCACCGGGGAGCTGTTTTTT. Its protein is CASSGGQGSSTGELFF.

The chain uses TRBV9 and TRBJ1-2, with D uncertain. The germline V and J ends were trimmed by 0 bases and 7 bases, with 4 bases remaining between them. The CDR3 length is 11 residues. In germline, CDR1 is SGDLS, CDR2 YYNGEE. The CDR3 bases are TGTGCCAGCAGCGTAGGAACTGGCTACACCTTC. This encodes CASSVGTGYTF.

The genes are TRBV7-3 and TRBJ2-1, with 16 bases lining up with TRBD2. This CDR3 comprises 17 residues. J gave up 4 bases and V 5 bases, and 5 bases lay outside the gene matches. Germline assignment: CDR1 SGHTA and CDR2 FQGTGA. The CDR3 spells CASSLGTSGRAYNEQFF. The CDR3 bases are TGTGCCAGCAGCCTTGGGACTAGCGGGAGGGCATACAATGAGCAGTTCTTC.

The genes are TRBV5-1 and TRBJ2-7, with 7 bases that match TRBD1. Germline V gene lookup returns CDR1 SGHRS and CDR2 YFSETQ. This CDR3 is built from 14 residues. V shed 3 bases and J 0 bases; nucleotides not matched to a gene: 3. The CDR3 sequence: CASSWTGPSYEQYF. In DNA form, the CDR3 reads TGCGCCAGCAGCTGGACAGGCCCCTCCTACGAGCAGTACTTC.

Only a few counts were recorded for this clonotype. V and J are TRBV7-3 and TRBJ1-5; 7 bases fit TRBD1. The V segment lost 6 bases and the J segment 7 bases; nucleotides outside the gene matches: 9. The CDR3 runs to 14 residues. Germline V lookup: CDR1 SGHTA, CDR2 FQGTGA. CDR3 in amino acids: CASSWDSVLQPQHF. The CDR3 DNA follows: TGTGCCAGCAGTTGGGACAGCGTACTCCAGCCCCAGCATTTT.

This clonotype has only a few counts. The chain uses TRBV6-5 and TRBJ2-3; D gene ambiguous. V was trimmed by 0 bases and J by 2 bases, leaving 9 bases between them. CDR1 is MNHEY, CDR2 SVGAGI, per germline. This CDR3 is built from 15 residues. CDR3 loop: CASSYSGLYTDTQYF. CDR3 DNA sequence: TGTGCCAGCAGTTACTCGGGCCTGTACACAGATACGCAGTATTTT.

The rearrangement links TRBV12-3 or TRBV12-4 to TRBJ2-5; 8 bases line up with TRBD2. J gave up 7 bases and V 4 bases, and 11 bases lay outside the gene matches. The CDR3 is made up of 15 amino acids. Written as DNA, the CDR3 is TGTGCCAGCAGTTCCCCGGGAGCGGGGGCTTGGACCCAGTACTTC. This codes for CASSSPGAGAWTQYF.

The rearrangement links TRBV10-3 to TRBJ2-7; TRBD2 aligns across 8 bases. Trimming removed 9 bases from V and 3 bases from J; junction bases left unmatched: 13. The CDR3 extends over 15 amino acids. Germline CDR1 ENHRY, CDR2 SYGVKD. CDR3 amino acids: CAISGGTSKNYEQYF. The CDR3 DNA is TGTGCCATTTCGGGGGGGACAAGCAAAAACTACGAGCAGTACTTC.

The rearrangement uses TRBV6-4 and TRBJ1-1, with 8 positions matching TRBD1. The germline gives CDR1 MRHNA, CDR2 SNTAGT. CDR3 length: 18 residues. The ends lost 3 bases at V and 3 bases at J; junction bases unmatched: 15. The CDR3 is CASSEPYKTQGADTEAFF. The DNA for the CDR3 is TGTGCCAGCAGTGAACCGTATAAAACTCAGGGGGCTGACACTGAAGCTTTCTTT.

This clonotype occurred a few times. J is TRBJ2-1 and V is TRBV7-6, with D perhaps matching TRBD1 (6 bases). CDR1 is SGHVS and CDR2 is FNYEAQ in the germline V gene. Trimming shortened V by 1 base and J by 9 bases, and 10 bases separated the two germline ends. CDR3 length: 13 amino acids. CDR3 in amino acids: CASSLGGPSEQFF. The DNA of the CDR3 is TGTGCCAGCAGCTTAGGGGGGCCGTCTGAGCAGTTCTTC.

V usage is TRBV6-1 and J usage is TRBJ2-1; D not certain. Trimming removed 2 bases from V and 10 bases from J, with 6 bases in between. Per germline, CDR1 MNHNS and CDR2 SASEGT. The CDR3 spans 11 residues. CDR3 coding DNA: TGTGCCAGCAGTGAATATATGGAGCAGTTCTTC. It encodes CASSEYMEQFF.

The chain has TRBV24-1 and TRBJ2-1; unclear D gene. Germline values: CDR1 KGHDR, CDR2 SFDVKD. This CDR3 is 15 amino acids long. Trimming took 2 bases from V and 2 from J, leaving 9 bases between them. CDR3 residues: CATSDSRYTYNEQFF. The CDR3 region has the DNA TGTGCCACCAGTGATTCAAGGTACACCTACAATGAGCAGTTCTTC.

The CDR3 DNA is TGTGCCAGCAAAAGTGGGGGTGATACTGAAGCTTTCTTT. The encoded protein is CASKSGGDTEAFF. The chain combines TRBV7-9 with TRBJ1-1; a possible D gene is TRBD1 (5 bases). The germline V and J ends were trimmed by 7 bases and 5 bases, with 14 bases remaining between them. The CDR3 is 13 amino acids. Germline-derived CDR1 and CDR2 are SEHNR and FQNEAQ (reference sequence).

V and J are TRBV5-1 and TRBJ1-3, with a tentative D call TRBD1 (5 bases). The CDR3 is 17 amino acids. Trimming left V 0 bases short and J 1 base short, with 14 bases between. The germline V gene has CDR1 SGHRS and CDR2 YFSETQ. The CDR3 spells CASSLATTGGSGNTIYF. The DNA for the CDR3 is TGCGCCAGCAGCTTGGCCACGACGGGGGGGTCTGGAAACACCATATATTTT.

The V call is TRBV5-1, the J call TRBJ1-1, with D tentatively TRBD1 (6 bases). The germline gives CDR1 SGHRS, CDR2 YFSETQ. V was pared by 3 bases and J by 3 bases, with 15 bases between. This CDR3 has 15 residues. This CDR3 is CASSWTSGADTEAFF. The DNA for the CDR3 is TGCGCCAGCAGCTGGACTTCAGGGGCGGACACTGAAGCTTTCTTT.

The genes are TRBV6-2 or TRBV6-3 and TRBJ1-2; 7 bases fit TRBD1. The trim removed 6 bases at V and 14 bases at J, leaving 15 bases unmatched. This CDR3 contains 13 residues. Germline V gives CDR1 MNHEY, CDR2 SVGEGT. The CDR3, as DNA: TGTGCCAGCAGCCACCGGGACAGACATTTGTCTACCTTC. Residues: CASSHRDRHLSTF.

The sample holds many counts of this clonotype. This chain uses TRBV12-3 or TRBV12-4 with TRBJ2-7; 9 bases map to TRBD2. The CDR3 covers 15 residues. V lost 5 bases, J lost 2 bases, and 7 bases stayed unmatched. This chain's CDR3 is CASSPSERGAYEQYF. The DNA of the CDR3 is TGTGCCAGCAGTCCGAGCGAGCGGGGGGCCTACGAGCAGTACTTC.

The chain has TRBV3-1 and TRBJ2-3; D is uncertain. The CDR3 runs 15 residues. Looked up from germline, CDR1 is LGHDT and CDR2 is YNNKEL (reference sequence). Trimming stripped 3 bases from V and 3 bases from J, with 13 bases between. CDR3 coding DNA: TGTGCCAGCAGCCACGGGTCGCCGCGGACAGATACGCAGTATTTT. It yields the protein CASSHGSPRTDTQYF.

This chain connects TRBV5-1 to TRBJ2-7, with TRBD2 identical over 8 bases. Germline values: CDR1 SGHRS, CDR2 YFSETQ. The junction had 4 bases not matched to a gene; V was cut back by 0 bases and J by 5 bases. CDR3 length: 14 amino acids. The CDR3 reads CASSLVAGGHEQYF. In DNA form, the CDR3 reads TGCGCCAGCAGCTTGGTCGCGGGAGGCCACGAGCAGTACTTC.

There are a few counts of this clonotype. This rearrangement joins TRBV20-1 to TRBJ1-1; D ambiguous. Trimming stripped 6 bases from V and 10 bases from J, with 15 bases between. This CDR3 spans 11 amino acids. Germline V gives CDR1 DFQATT, CDR2 SNEGSKA (reference sequence). The CDR3 bases are TGCAGTGCCTCCTTCCTCGGCGCAGCTTTCTTT. It translates to CSASFLGAAFF.